These T cell receptor beta chains were read from a single sample in a study of CD8 T cells in ankylosing spondylitis. Each CDR3 protein gets one entry after TCRdb re-called the 5' RACE reads with MiXCR. The table has roughly 150,000 distinct CDR3 sequences, under 35% seen once; the top ten hold 6%. The sequencing input was synovial fluid, either unsorted or a sorted T cell fraction (not recorded which). The receptors stem from a male donor with ankylosing spondylitis. Each CDR3 is given with its conserved first and last residue. A D gene is named only where the DNA matches it firmly. Some rows have no size entry. The others give once, few or many, or a class for an expanded clone.

TRBJ2-7 | TRBV6-2/TRBV6-3 | TRBD2 | NA | TGTGCCAGCAGACTAAGGACTAGCGGTCCCTACGAGCAGTACTTC | CASRLRTSGPYEQYF
TRBJ1-1 | TRBV4-1 | TRBD1 | few | TGCGCCAGCAGCCAAGAATGGGGACAGTGGACGGGGCCTGAAGCTTTCTTT | CASSQEWGQWTGPEAFF
TRBJ2-3 | TRBV7-2 | TRBD2 | few | TGTGCCAGCAGCTGGCTAGCGGGACTAAGCACAGATACGCAGTATTTT | CASSWLAGLSTDTQYF
TRBJ1-5 | TRBV7-2 | NA | NA | TGTGCCAGCAGCTTAGAAGGTTCTCAGCCCCAGCATTTT | CASSLEGSQPQHF
TRBJ2-3 | TRBV2 | NA | few | TGTGCCAGCAGTGAATGGTCTGATACGCAGTATTTT | CASSEWSDTQYF
TRBJ2-3 | TRBV24-1 | TRBD2 | few | TGTGCCACCAGTGACCCTGGGACTAGCGGGAGGGCCGACTGG | CATSDPGTSGRADW
TRBJ2-3 | TRBV6-5 | TRBD2 | NA | TGTGCCAGCAGTAACCCCGGCGGGGGGCCCTCAGATACGCAGTATTTT | CASSNPGGGPSDTQYF
TRBJ1-1 | TRBV20-1 | TRBD1 | NA | TGCAGTGCTCCATTGACAGGGCGTATGAACACTGAAGCTTTCTTT | CSAPLTGRMNTEAFF
TRBJ2-7 | TRBV2 | NA | NA | TGTGCCAGCAGAGAGTCCCGTGGGGGCCCTCACTACGAGCAGTACTTC | CASRESRGGPHYEQYF
TRBJ2-3 | TRBV7-9 | TRBD1 | NA | TGTGCCAGCAGCCTACAGGGGGAGTCAGATACGCAGTATTTT | CASSLQGESDTQYF
TRBJ2-6 | TRBV10-3 | TRBD1 | few | TGTGCCATCAGACCTGGACAGGTTGCCTCTGGGGCCAACGTCCTGACTTTC | CAIRPGQVASGANVLTF
TRBJ2-5 | TRBV5-5 | NA | NA | TGTGCCAGCAGCGCAGGGCTCCAAGAGACCCAGTACTTC | CASSAGLQETQYF
TRBJ2-5 | TRBV7-8 | TRBD2 | once | TGTGCCAGCAGCTTAGAACTAGCGAGGGTAGAGACCCAGTACTTC | CASSLELARVETQYF
TRBJ1-5 | TRBV27 | TRBD1 | many | TGTGCCAGCAGTTTGGACAGGTTCCTAGCAAAGAAACCCCAGCATTTT | CASSLDRFLAKKPQHF
TRBJ2-2 | TRBV28 | TRBD1 | few | TGTGCCAGCAGTTATCGACAGGGGAAGGGCACCGGGGAGCTGTTTTTT | CASSYRQGKGTGELFF
TRBJ1-4 | TRBV3-1 | NA | NA | TGTGCCAGCAGCCGTTCAACTCGGGGGCTTAATAATGAAAAACTGTTTTTT | CASSRSTRGLNNEKLFF
TRBJ1-5 | TRBV11-2 | NA | few | TGTGCCAGCAGCTTAAAAGAACAGGACCTATATAGCAATCAGCCCCAGCATTTT | CASSLKEQDLYSNQPQHF
TRBJ2-3 | TRBV4-3 | TRBD2 | NA | TGCGCCAGCAGCCAGACTAGCGGAGACACAGATACGCAGTATTTT | CASSQTSGDTDTQYF
TRBJ1-5 | TRBV20-1 | TRBD1 | few | TGCAGTGCTAGTGGTGGACAGGCCAATCAGCCCCAGCATTTT | CSASGGQANQPQHF
TRBJ2-7 | TRBV6-2/TRBV6-3 | NA | NA | TGTGCCAGCAGTTACGGGGCATTCTCCTACGAGCAGTACTTC | CASSYGAFSYEQYF
TRBJ1-4 | TRBV14 | NA | NA | TGTGCCAGCAGCCACGGGGGTTTTGGTGAAAAACTGTTTTTT | CASSHGGFGEKLFF
TRBJ2-3 | TRBV7-9 | TRBD2 | NA | TGTGCCAGCAGCGGGCGTGGCGGGAGTAAAGGCACAGATACGCAGTATTTT | CASSGRGGSKGTDTQYF
TRBJ2-1 | TRBV5-1 | TRBD2 | few | TGCGCCAGCAGCTCTACTAGCGGGGGAGGCTACAATGAGCAGTTCTTC | CASSSTSGGGYNEQFF
TRBJ1-2 | TRBV6-5 | TRBD1 | few | TGTGCCAGCAGTTACCTCGGAACAGGGGGCGCTTCCCTGGATGGCTACACCTTC | CASSYLGTGGASLDGYTF
TRBJ2-4 | TRBV9 | TRBD2 | few | TGTGCCAGCAGCGTTAGCGGGGGGGCCCCGAACATTCAGTACTTC | CASSVSGGAPNIQYF
TRBJ2-3 | TRBV27 | NA | NA | TGTGCCAGCAGTTTACCGGGCCCCCGCAGTACGCAGTATTTT | CASSLPGPRSTQYF
TRBJ1-6 | TRBV3-1 | NA | few | TGTGCCAGTGCGGACCTCACCAATTCACCCCTCCACTTT | CASADLTNSPLHF
TRBJ2-7 | TRBV7-2 | NA | NA | TGTGCCAGCAGCTTGACGGACCGTTCCTACGAGCAGTACTTC | CASSLTDRSYEQYF
TRBJ2-7 | TRBV15 | NA | NA | TGTGCCACCAGCAGAGAAACCTCCGAGCAGTACTTC | CATSRETSEQYF
TRBJ1-1 | TRBV12-3/TRBV12-4 | TRBD1 | NA | TGTGCCAGCAGTTTCCCAGGGGGCAAAGCTTTCTTT | CASSFPGGKAFF
TRBJ2-7 | TRBV20-1 | NA | many | TGCAGTGCTAGCCCCGACAGCAGCGAGCAGTACTTC | CSASPDSSEQYF
TRBJ1-1 | TRBV6-1 | NA | NA | TGTGCCAGTCTTAGGACAGCAAACACTGAAGCTTTCTTT | CASLRTANTEAFF
TRBJ2-1 | TRBV6-2/TRBV6-3 | TRBD2 | few | TGTGCCAGCAGTCCCCGTCCGTGGACTAGCGGGGATTACAATGAGCAGTTCTTC | CASSPRPWTSGDYNEQFF
TRBJ2-1 | TRBV10-2 | NA | many | TGCGCCAGCAGTGCAGGGTCAAGCTCCTACAATGAGCAGTTCTTC | CASSAGSSSYNEQFF
TRBJ1-2 | TRBV7-9 | NA | few | TGTGCCAGCGGAAGAGGGGTGTATGGCTACACCTTC | CASGRGVYGYTF
TRBJ2-2 | TRBV20-1 | TRBD2 | many | TGCAGTGCTAGAGCCCGACTAGCTAGTGCCGGGGAGCTGTTTTTT | CSARARLASAGELFF
TRBJ1-1 | TRBV20-1 | TRBD1 | NA | TGCAGTTCAAAAGCCGCCGGGACAGCGAACACTGAAGCTTTCTTT | CSSKAAGTANTEAFF
TRBJ1-2 | TRBV5-6 | NA | NA | TGTGCCAGCAGCCCCCAAACAGCGACGGGCGGCTACACCTTC | CASSPQTATGGYTF
TRBJ2-2 | TRBV27 | TRBD1 | few | TGTGCCAGCAGTTTAAAGGGACAGGGGGGAAGGAACACCGGGGAGCTGTTTTTT | CASSLKGQGGRNTGELFF
TRBJ2-7 | TRBV3-1 | NA | many | TGTGCCAGCAGGCAGGGGCCTCCCTCCTACGAGCAGTACTTC | CASRQGPPSYEQYF
TRBJ2-3 | TRBV20-1 | TRBD1 | NA | TGCAGTGCTAGGGGACAGGGAGGAACAGATATGCAGTATTTT | CSARGQGGTDMQYF
TRBJ1-1 | TRBV11-2 | NA | few | TGTGCCAGCAGATCATTCGGCGGGTTTGCGCGACCGGCTTTCTTT | CASRSFGGFARPAFF
TRBJ2-1 | TRBV11-3 | NA | many | TGTGCCAGCAGCCTAGGTGGGCCTCCAACGAATGAGCAGTTCTTC | CASSLGGPPTNEQFF
TRBJ1-1 | TRBV5-1 | NA | few | TGCGCCAGCAGCTTGGCGGCTGGACTAGCCGTAGCTTTCTTT | CASSLAAGLAVAFF
TRBJ2-3 | TRBV10-3 | NA | many | TGTGCCATCAGTAACACAGATACGCAGTATTTT | CAISNTDTQYF